This T cell receptor (beta chain) appears in the sequencing data of a study of metastatic and nonmetastatic thyroid tumors (dated by TCRdb to the early 2020s). About the study as a whole: For patients with malignant and with benign thyroid disease, the researchers compared repertoires between peripheral blood samples and tumor or nodule tissue samples. On the study overall, not on this receptor specifically: TCR beta diversity was reported as significantly higher in malignant tumors than in benign nodules, in both blood and tumor samples.

Libraries were built with PCR. These reads were obtained on an Illumina HiSeq 4000. High-throughput sequencing was used to profile the TCR beta-chain CDR3 region of each patient. In the paper's pipeline: The researchers built a classifier to tell apart papillary thyroid cancer patients with distant metastasis, based on CDR3 differences among clinicopathological groups. The Shannon index was used to measure repertoire diversity, and the Morisita-Horn index was used to measure how similar tumor and blood repertoires were. TCRdb reanalyzed the raw reads on its own, using fastp at Q25 for trimming and MiXCR for clone calling, and kept in-frame beta chains. The V and J calls here are based on TCRdb, not the publication. Recorded for this sample are fewer than 25,000 clones; about a sixth of them occurred a single time. The ten largest clones add up to roughly 35% of the sample. This clone was counted many times. The antigen it recognizes is unknown. No base-level quality is on record; no much larger clone is a single base apart.

Trimming leaves V shorter by 4 bases and J shorter by 2 bases, with the junction holding 4 bases beyond the gene matches. Per the germline V gene (reference sequence), LGHDT is the CDR1 and YNNKEL is the CDR2. Taken from cysteine to phenylalanine, the CDR3 has 14 residues. Here the CDR3 DNA is all that survives: 42 bases in frame from base 1. None of the patients had been given any treatment before thyroid surgery. Using T-cell receptor beta sequencing, the study looked back at clinical samples from patients collected from about 2011 to 2018. The sequence came from a female donor with papillary thyroid cancer or a benign thyroid nodule (not recorded which). Some clones in this sample may be carry-over from other donors' samples. Sequenced sample: blood. The sequence links TRBV3-1 to TRBJ2-7; 8 bases in the middle match TRBD1. DNA sequence: TGTGCCAGCAGCCCGCTGACAGGGGCCTACGAGCAGTACTTC. It translates as CASSPLTGAYEQYF.